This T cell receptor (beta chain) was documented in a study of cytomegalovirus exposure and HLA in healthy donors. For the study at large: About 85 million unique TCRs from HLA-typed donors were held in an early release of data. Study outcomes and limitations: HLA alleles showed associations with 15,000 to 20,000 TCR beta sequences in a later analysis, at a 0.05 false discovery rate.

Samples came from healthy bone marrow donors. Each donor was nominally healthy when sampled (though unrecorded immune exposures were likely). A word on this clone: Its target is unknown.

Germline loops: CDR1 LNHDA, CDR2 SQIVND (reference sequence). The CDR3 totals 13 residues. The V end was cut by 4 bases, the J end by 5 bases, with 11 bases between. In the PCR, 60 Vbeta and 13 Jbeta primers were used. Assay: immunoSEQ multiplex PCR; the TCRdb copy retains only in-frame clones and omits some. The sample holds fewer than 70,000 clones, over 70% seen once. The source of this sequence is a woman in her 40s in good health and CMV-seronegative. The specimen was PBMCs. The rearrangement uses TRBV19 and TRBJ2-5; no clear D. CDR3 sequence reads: CASSKFLGETQYF. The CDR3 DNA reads TGTGCCAGTAGTAAGTTCCTCGGGGAGACCCAGTACTTC.